This T cell receptor beta chain was recovered during a study of cytomegalovirus exposure and HLA in healthy donors. This clone was seen a single time. This cohort consisted of healthy bone marrow donors. V shed 0 bases and J 4 bases; nucleotides not matched to a gene: 10. Per germline, CDR1 LNHDA and CDR2 SQIVND (reference sequence). The CDR3 is 18 residues long. With 60 Vbeta and 13 Jbeta primers, the PCR was carried out. The table came from immunoSEQ multiplex PCR; TCRdb's copy has only in-frame clones and leaves some out. The sample consists of 100,000 to 150,000 clones, less than 80% of them appearing once.

The J gene is TRBJ2-2, the V gene TRBV19, with 8 bases lining up with TRBD2. The TCR sequence derives from a woman between 45 and 60 years old in good health and CMV-seronegative. Sequenced sample: PBMCs. The DNA for the CDR3 is TGTGCCAGTAGTATAGATCGGGGACTAGGTTTAGGCACCGGGGAGCTGTTTTTT. As protein: CASSIDRGLGLGTGELFF.